This TCR beta chain was captured by sequencing in a study of human T cells and chemical hapten exposure. Findings of the study overall: TCRs above 1 in 1000 frequency stayed constant with DPC sensitization.

The CDR3 totals 14 residues. V was clipped by 6 bases and J by 4 bases, with 18 bases between them. Germline assignment: CDR1 SQVTM and CDR2 ANQGSEA. This clonotype showed up many times. Its antigen is as yet unknown. Individual cDNA molecules each carried unique molecular identifiers attached by the library. TCRdb reanalysed the 5' RACE reads using MiXCR and keeps one entry per CDR3 protein. The data contain some 150,000 distinct CDR3 sequences, 4.1% of them singletons. Unfractionated whole blood yielded the extracted total RNA. This chain links TRBV29-1 with TRBJ1-2; D possibly corresponds to TRBD1 (5 bases). This TCR was recovered from a female donor in good health. Here the CDR3 DNA reads TGCAGCGTGGGGGTTTCAACAGACTCCTATGGCTACACCTTC. Its translation: CSVGVSTDSYGYTF.